A selection of T cell receptor beta chains follows, all from one sample in a study of T cells in Graves' hyperthyroidism and ophthalmopathy. TCRdb reprocessed the multiplex PCR reads via MiXCR and lists one record per CDR3 protein. This sample carries 300,000 to 400,000 distinct CDR3 sequences, 15% to 20% of them seen once, and the ten largest clones take under 55%. The sequencing input was blood. The receptors shown here come from a woman between 45 and 65 years old with Graves' hyperthyroidism. Each CDR3 is given with its conserved first and last residue. Fields, in order: V gene, clone size, J gene, D gene, CDR3 DNA, CDR3 protein. A D gene is named only where the DNA matches it firmly. Size values are once, few and many counts, or a class for expanded clones, and some rows have none.

V gene: TRBV19; clone size: NA; J gene: TRBJ1-5; D gene: NA; CDR3 DNA: TGTGCCAGTAGTATCACAGGAAGCAATCAGCCCCAGCATTTT; CDR3 protein: CASSITGSNQPQHF
V gene: TRBV5-8; clone size: many; J gene: TRBJ2-7; D gene: NA; CDR3 DNA: TGTGCCAGCAGCGATTGGGCCGGCCGGGCACAGGGAGACTCCTACGAGCAGTACTTC; CDR3 protein: CASSDWAGRAQGDSYEQYF
V gene: TRBV11-3; clone size: many; J gene: TRBJ2-1; D gene: NA; CDR3 DNA: TGTGCCAGCAGCTCCGGGGGGCCTACCTACAATGAGCAGTTCTTC; CDR3 protein: CASSSGGPTYNEQFF
V gene: TRBV2; clone size: NA; J gene: TRBJ1-3; D gene: NA; CDR3 DNA: TGTGCCAGCTCGGCCGGAGGAAACACCATATATTTT; CDR3 protein: CASSAGGNTIYF
V gene: TRBV3-1; clone size: many; J gene: TRBJ1-1; D gene: TRBD1; CDR3 DNA: TGTGCCAGCAGCCAACCGGGGACAGGGAACACTGAAGCTTTCTTT; CDR3 protein: CASSQPGTGNTEAFF
V gene: TRBV12-3/TRBV12-4; clone size: few; J gene: TRBJ1-1; D gene: NA; CDR3 DNA: TGTGCCAGCAGTTTACGTGCACAAAGGCCCGAAGCTTTCTTT; CDR3 protein: CASSLRAQRPEAFF
V gene: TRBV11-2; clone size: many; J gene: TRBJ1-2; D gene: NA; CDR3 DNA: TGTGCCAGCAGCGCCGAGAACTATGGCTACACCTTC; CDR3 protein: CASSAENYGYTF
V gene: TRBV20-1; clone size: many; J gene: TRBJ2-7; D gene: TRBD2; CDR3 DNA: TGCAGTGCTGGAGGACTAGCGGGGACGGGGGAGCAGTACTTC; CDR3 protein: CSAGGLAGTGEQYF
V gene: TRBV2; clone size: many; J gene: TRBJ2-5; D gene: NA; CDR3 DNA: TGTGCCAGCAGTGAAGTGAGGGATCAAGAGACCCAGTACTTC; CDR3 protein: CASSEVRDQETQYF
V gene: TRBV3-1; clone size: many; J gene: TRBJ1-4; D gene: NA; CDR3 DNA: TGTGCCAGCAGCCAAGGAGGGGGAATTGTTGAAAAACTGTTTTTT; CDR3 protein: CASSQGGGIVEKLFF
V gene: TRBV27; clone size: NA; J gene: TRBJ1-2; D gene: TRBD1; CDR3 DNA: TGTGCCAGCAGTCCCCCGGGACAGGGGCAGGGCTACACCTTC; CDR3 protein: CASSPPGQGQGYTF
V gene: TRBV12-3/TRBV12-4; clone size: NA; J gene: TRBJ2-2; D gene: NA; CDR3 DNA: TGTGCCAGCAGTCCCCGACCGACAGACACCGGGGAGCTGTTTTTT; CDR3 protein: CASSPRPTDTGELFF
V gene: TRBV20-1; clone size: NA; J gene: TRBJ1-1; D gene: NA; CDR3 DNA: TGCAGTGCCGAGGGGGGGGTGAACACTGAAGCTTTCTTT; CDR3 protein: CSAEGGVNTEAFF
V gene: TRBV5-4; clone size: NA; J gene: TRBJ2-7; D gene: TRBD2; CDR3 DNA: TGTGCCAGCAGCTTGGATCCGCGGGGGTACTACGAGCAGTACTTC; CDR3 protein: CASSLDPRGYYEQYF
V gene: TRBV4-1; clone size: NA; J gene: TRBJ1-4; D gene: NA; CDR3 DNA: TGCGCCAGCAGCCTCGCGGGGGGTATTAATGAAAAACTGTTTTTT; CDR3 protein: CASSLAGGINEKLFF
V gene: TRBV5-5; clone size: NA; J gene: TRBJ2-2; D gene: NA; CDR3 DNA: TGTGCCAGCAGCTTGGTGGTGACACTTAACACCGGGGAGCTGTTTTTT; CDR3 protein: CASSLVVTLNTGELFF
V gene: TRBV11-2; clone size: NA; J gene: TRBJ2-1; D gene: NA; CDR3 DNA: TGTGCCAGCAGCTTATTCCGGGACCCACGAGGTGAGCAGTTCTTC; CDR3 protein: CASSLFRDPRGEQFF
V gene: TRBV6-1; clone size: many; J gene: TRBJ1-2; D gene: TRBD1; CDR3 DNA: TGTGCCAGCAGTTATAACGACAGGGGGGACTATGGCTACACCTTC; CDR3 protein: CASSYNDRGDYGYTF
V gene: TRBV12-3/TRBV12-4; clone size: NA; J gene: TRBJ2-2; D gene: NA; CDR3 DNA: TGTGCCAGCAGCCCAGAGTATGTAAACACCGGGGAGCTGTTTTTT; CDR3 protein: CASSPEYVNTGELFF
V gene: TRBV5-1; clone size: NA; J gene: TRBJ1-6; D gene: NA; CDR3 DNA: TGTGCCAGCAGCTGGGGCAGGGAGAATTCACCCCTCCACTTT; CDR3 protein: CASSWGRENSPLHF
V gene: TRBV5-1; clone size: few; J gene: TRBJ2-1; D gene: NA; CDR3 DNA: TGCGCCAGCAGCTTGGGGGGGGCGCGATCAAGTGAGCAGTTCTTC; CDR3 protein: CASSLGGARSSEQFF
V gene: TRBV3-1; clone size: NA; J gene: TRBJ1-1; D gene: NA; CDR3 DNA: TGTGCCAGCAGCCAAGGCGGACGGGGCACTGAAGCTTTCTTT; CDR3 protein: CASSQGGRGTEAFF